The 2 T cell receptor beta chains presented below share a single source sample, sequenced in a study of neurological immune-mediated disorders. From the 5' RACE reads, TCRdb called clonotypes with MiXCR, one entry per CDR3 protein. The sample contains tens of thousands of distinct CDR3 sequences, approximately 3.9% of which appear only once. Sequenced: PBMCs. These receptors were taken from a man between 25 and 39 years old with multiple sclerosis.

This clonotype was recorded at least ten times. The rearrangement uses TRBV10-3 and TRBJ2-5, with 8 bases fitting TRBD2. The CDR3 covers 15 residues. V lost 5 bases, J lost 4 bases, and 9 bases stayed unmatched. Germline CDR1 ENHRY, CDR2 SYGVKD. CDR3 sequence reads: CAISLTGTRGETQYF. CDR3 in DNA: TGTGCCATCAGTCTGACCGGGACTAGGGGAGAGACCCAGTACTTC.

This clonotype was counted ten times or more. J is TRBJ2-4 and V is TRBV20-1; TRBD1 is a possible D gene (5 bases). Trimming pared 3 bases from V and 5 bases from J, leaving 14 bases between. The germline V gene has CDR1 DFQATT and CDR2 SNEGSKA (reference sequence). CDR3 length: 14 residues. Here the CDR3 reads CSARPVDTENIQYF. Written as DNA, the CDR3 is TGCAGTGCTAGGCCCGTGGACACCGAAAACATTCAGTACTTC.